This T cell receptor (beta chain) was retrieved from a study of metastatic and nonmetastatic thyroid tumors. Study-wide context: Where malignant and benign thyroid patients were concerned, repertoires were compared across blood and tumor or nodule tissue.

TCRdb recomputed clones from the PCR reads via MiXCR. The table lists about 21,000 clones, roughly 10% of them singletons. General observations from the study: A significant increase in TCR beta diversity was reportedly seen in malignant thyroid tumors relative to benign nodules, in blood and tumor.

Trimming removed 3 bases at V and 8 bases at J, with 7 bases between. This CDR3 spans 11 amino acids. CDR1 is MNHNS and CDR2 is SASEGT in the germline V gene. The sample holds many counts of this clone. Its specificity is unknown. No patient received treatment before thyroid surgery. V and J are TRBV6-1 and TRBJ2-5; D is uncertain. This TCR derives from a female donor with papillary thyroid cancer or a benign thyroid nodule (not recorded which). Some clones in this sample may be carry-over from other donors' samples. The sequenced sample consisted of blood. The CDR3 here is CASSEAPTQYF. The DNA for the CDR3 is TGTGCCAGCAGTGAGGCACCTACCCAGTACTTC.